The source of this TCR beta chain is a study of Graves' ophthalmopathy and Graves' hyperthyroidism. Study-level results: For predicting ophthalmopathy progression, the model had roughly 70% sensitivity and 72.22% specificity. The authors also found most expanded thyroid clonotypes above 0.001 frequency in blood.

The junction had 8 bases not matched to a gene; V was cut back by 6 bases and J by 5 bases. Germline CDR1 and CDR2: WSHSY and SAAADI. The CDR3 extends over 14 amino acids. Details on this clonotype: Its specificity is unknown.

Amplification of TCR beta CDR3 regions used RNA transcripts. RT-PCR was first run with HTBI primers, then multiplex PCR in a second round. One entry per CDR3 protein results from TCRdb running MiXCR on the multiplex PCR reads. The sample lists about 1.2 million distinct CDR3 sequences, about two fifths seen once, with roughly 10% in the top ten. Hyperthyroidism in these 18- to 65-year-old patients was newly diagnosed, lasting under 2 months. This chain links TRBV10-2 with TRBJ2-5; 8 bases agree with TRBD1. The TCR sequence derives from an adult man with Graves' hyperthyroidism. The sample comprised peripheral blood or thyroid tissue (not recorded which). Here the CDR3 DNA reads TGCGCCAGCAGGAAGACAGGGGTTTTGGAGACCCAGTACTTC. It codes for CASRKTGVLETQYF.